These 28 T cell receptor beta chains originate from one sample sequenced in a study of blood T cell repertoires in COVID-19. TCRdb's copy holds only in-frame clones and misses some; the assay was immunoSEQ multiplex PCR. The repertoire holds some 250,000 clones, 86% seen once, with less than 4% in the top ten. Specimen: peripheral blood. These TCRs come from a woman aged 25-40 years who had recovered from COVID-19.

V usage is TRBV15 and J usage is TRBJ2-3, with D maybe TRBD1 (6 bases). V dropped 0 bases and J dropped 2 bases, with 12 bases sitting between them. The CDR3 extends over 16 amino acids. Germline V gene lookup returns CDR1 LNHNV and CDR2 YYDKDF (reference sequence). CDR3 in amino acids: CATSREGHTVTDTQYF. DNA for the CDR3: TGTGCCACCAGCAGAGAGGGACATACCGTCACAGATACGCAGTATTTT.

This chain joins TRBV27 and TRBJ1-6; D is possibly TRBD1 (6 bases). With 6 bases removed from V and 7 bases from J, the gap between germline ends came to 10 bases. In germline, CDR1 is MNHEY, CDR2 SMNVEV (reference sequence). There are 13 residues in the CDR3. The CDR3: CASSRGGNSPLHF. The CDR3, as DNA: TGTGCCAGCAGCAGGGGTGGGAATTCACCCCTCCACTTT.

The chain has TRBV5-1 and TRBJ2-5; TRBD2 aligns across 12 bases. Germline values: CDR1 SGHRS, CDR2 YFSETQ. V trimming: 2 bases; J trimming: 4 bases; junction bases outside the gene matches: 12. CDR3 size: 18 residues. The CDR3 sequence is CASSFLKSASGGAETQYF. CDR3 sequence (DNA): TGCGCCAGCAGCTTCTTGAAATCTGCTAGCGGGGGGGCAGAGACCCAGTACTTC.

The V call is TRBV5-1, the J call TRBJ2-3, with a possible D match to TRBD1 (5 bases). CDR1 SGHRS and CDR2 YFSETQ come from the germline V gene. The length of the CDR3 is 17 residues. Trimming pared 3 bases from V and 5 bases from J, leaving 22 bases between. In DNA form, the CDR3 reads TGCGCCAGCAGCTCGCTAGGGGCACAGATAATGGGAGATACGCAGTATTTT. It specifies CASSSLGAQIMGDTQYF.

The chain has TRBV7-9 and TRBJ1-1, with a weak D call TRBD1 (5 bases). V was pared by 5 bases and J by 0 bases, with 10 bases between. Germline lookup yields CDR1 SEHNR and CDR2 FQNEAQ (reference sequence). The CDR3 length is 14 residues. The CDR3 sequence is CASSEVDMNTEAFF. In nucleotides, the CDR3 is TGTGCCAGCAGCGAGGTGGACATGAACACTGAAGCTTTCTTT.

The V call is TRBV4-1, the J call TRBJ1-1; D gene unclear. Germline CDR1 reads MGHRA; CDR2 reads YSYEKL. The CDR3 is made up of 13 amino acids. Trimming took 0 bases from V and 10 from J, leaving 12 bases between them. The CDR3: CASSQEVIFRAFF. CDR3 DNA: TGCGCCAGCAGCCAAGAAGTAATTTTTAGAGCTTTCTTT.

This clone turned up a few times. The rearrangement uses TRBV11-2 and TRBJ2-3; 10 bases are a match to TRBD2. V gave up 0 bases and J gave up 4 bases; unmatched junction bases: 1. Germline CDR1 SGHAT, CDR2 FQNNGV. The CDR3 sequence is 15 residues long. This CDR3 reads CASSLEGTSADTQYF. The CDR3 nucleotides read TGTGCCAGCAGCTTAGAGGGGACTAGCGCAGATACGCAGTATTTT. The complete variable domain, with remaining parts taken from reference TRBV11-2 and TRBJ2-3, reads EAGVAQSPRYKIIEKRQSVAFWCNPISGHATLYWYQQILGQGPKLLIQFQNNGVVDDSQLPKDRFSAERLKGVDSTLKIQPAKLEDSAVYLCASSLEGTSADTQYFGPGTRLTVL.

The chain carries TRBV2 and TRBJ2-5, with 7 positions matching TRBD2. This CDR3 has 13 residues. Germline V gene lookup returns CDR1 SNHLY and CDR2 FYNNEI. V lost 7 bases, J lost 9 bases, and 11 bases stayed unmatched. In nucleotides, the CDR3 is TGTGCCAGCAACCCGGGACTAAATCTGGCCCAGTACTTC. This translates into CASNPGLNLAQYF.

The chain couples TRBV7-8 to TRBJ2-5, with 14 positions matching TRBD2. Per the germline V gene, CDR1 is SGHVS and CDR2 is FQNEAQ. The CDR3 covers 16 residues. V was clipped by 1 base and J by 2 bases; unmatched bases: 0. The CDR3 bases are TGTGCCAGCAGCTTAGGACTAGCGGGGGGGCAAGAGACCCAGTACTTC. This translates into CASSLGLAGGQETQYF.

This rearrangement joins TRBV6-5 to TRBJ1-3; 9 positions match TRBD1. CDR1 and CDR2 from the germline V gene are MNHEY and SVGAGI. This CDR3 is built from 15 residues. The V and J ends lost 6 bases and 4 bases, in that order; junction bases with no gene match: 7. This CDR3 is CASSWGTGRGNTIYF. The CDR3 nucleotides read TGTGCCAGCAGCTGGGGGACAGGGAGAGGAAACACCATATATTTT.

The V and J genes are TRBV9 and TRBJ1-3; TRBD1 might be the D (5 bases). The germline V gene encodes CDR1 SGDLS and CDR2 YYNGEE. The CDR3 loop spans 15 amino acids. V lost 3 bases to trimming and J lost 0 bases, with 10 bases between them. DNA of the CDR3: TGTGCCAGCAGCGCAGCGGGGGTCTCTGGAAACACCATATATTTT. It translates to CASSAAGVSGNTIYF.

In regard to this clone: Other nucleotide sequences in the sample specify the same CDR3. The gene calls are TRBV7-3 and TRBJ2-5, with TRBD2 matching 12 bases. Germline V lookup: CDR1 SGHTA, CDR2 FQGTGA. The CDR3 covers 15 residues. The J segment lost 5 bases and the V segment lost 6 bases, leaving 7 bases of the junction unmatched. The CDR3: CASSLAGGPAETQYF. The CDR3 coding sequence is TGTGCCAGCAGTCTAGCGGGGGGGCCCGCGGAGACCCAGTACTTC.

This chain uses TRBV9 with TRBJ2-7, with D perhaps matching TRBD1 (6 bases). Germline V lookup: CDR1 SGDLS, CDR2 YYNGEE. V shed 4 bases and J shed 7 bases, with 15 bases lying between them. There are 13 residues in the CDR3. The CDR3 spells CASSTVLRGEQYF. DNA of the CDR3: TGTGCCAGCAGCACCGTGTTGAGGGGGGAGCAGTACTTC.

This chain connects TRBV27 to TRBJ2-2, with 7 bases identical to TRBD1. The CDR3 contains 16 residues. Germline V gene sequence: CDR1 MNHEY, CDR2 SMNVEV (reference sequence). Germline trimming cut 4 bases from V and 1 base from J; bases unmatched to any gene: 6. The CDR3 region is CASSSRQGMNTGELFF. CDR3 nucleotide sequence: TGTGCCAGCAGTTCTCGACAGGGAATGAACACCGGGGAGCTGTTTTTT.

The chain uses TRBV4-1 and TRBJ2-7; 9 bases fit TRBD1. This CDR3 has 16 residues. V shed 3 bases, J shed 4 bases, and the junction held 10 bases outside the gene matches. CDR1 is MGHRA, CDR2 YSYEKL, per germline. Written as DNA, the CDR3 is TGCGCCAGCAGCCAGTCGCCGGGACAGGGAAATTACGAGCAGTACTTC. Protein product: CASSQSPGQGNYEQYF.

A single count supports this clone. J is TRBJ1-2 and V is TRBV2; 7 bases agree with TRBD1. Germline V lookup: CDR1 SNHLY, CDR2 FYNNEI. The CDR3 consists of 14 residues. With 7 bases clipped from V and 3 bases from J, the junction kept 8 bases outside the gene matches. CDR3 sequence reads: CASMSGTAHYGYTF. The CDR3 nucleotides read TGTGCCAGCATGTCCGGGACAGCCCACTATGGCTACACCTTC.

The J gene is TRBJ2-3, the V gene TRBV14; tentatively, D is TRBD2 (6 bases). V lost 4 bases and J lost 4, with 12 bases in between. In germline, CDR1 is SGHDN, CDR2 FVKESK. The CDR3 has 14 residues. CDR3 in amino acids: CASSLQRLADTQYF. As DNA, the CDR3 is TGTGCCAGCAGCCTCCAAAGACTAGCAGATACGCAGTATTTT. Complete variable domain (other parts from reference TRBV14 and TRBJ2-3): EAGVTQFPSHSVIEKGQTVTLRCDPISGHDNLYWYRRVMGKEIKFLLHFVKESKQDESGMPNNRFLAERTGGTYSTLKVQPAELEDSGVYFCASSLQRLADTQYFGPGTRLTVL.

The chain links TRBV2 to TRBJ2-2, with 13 bases that match TRBD2. The CDR3 is 15 amino acids. Germline-derived CDR1 and CDR2 are SNHLY and FYNNEI. The V segment lost 6 bases and the J segment 6 bases; nucleotides outside the gene matches: 4. CDR3 sequence: CASSVTSGGAGELFF. In DNA form, the CDR3 reads TGTGCCAGCAGCGTTACTAGCGGGGGGGCCGGGGAGCTGTTTTTT.

This clone was observed a single time. The chain joins TRBV27 to TRBJ2-3; D may be TRBD1 (6 bases). The CDR3 runs 16 residues. The germline V gene encodes CDR1 MNHEY and CDR2 SMNVEV (reference sequence). V was shortened by 2 bases and J by 4 bases, with 16 bases between the two germline ends. CDR3 amino acids: CASSLISGEGPDTQYF. CDR3 bases: TGTGCCAGCAGTTTAATATCAGGGGAAGGGCCAGATACGCAGTATTTT.

The chain combines TRBV5-1 with TRBJ2-3; weak D call: TRBD1 (6 bases). Trimming removed 5 bases from V and 2 bases from J, with 15 bases in between. Germline CDR1 reads SGHRS; CDR2 reads YFSETQ. The CDR3 runs 15 residues. CDR3 protein: CASRLGGPATDTQYF. The CDR3, as DNA: TGCGCCAGCAGACTAGGGGGTCCCGCCACAGATACGCAGTATTTT.

In DNA form, the CDR3 reads TGTGCCAGTAGTATCGACGTAGGGGGCTCGGTCACTGAAGCTTTCTTT. Translated, it gives CASSIDVGGSVTEAFF. The chain carries TRBV19 and TRBJ1-1; TRBD1 agrees at 7 bases. Germline V CDR1 and CDR2: LNHDA, SQIVND (reference sequence). CDR3 length: 16 residues. V lost 3 bases and J lost 4; bases outside the gene matches: 11.

The genes are TRBV9 and TRBJ2-2; a weak D match, TRBD1 (5 bases). Germline CDR1 reads SGDLS; CDR2 reads YYNGEE. Trimming took 4 bases from V and 3 from J, leaving 10 bases between them. The CDR3 extends over 14 amino acids. The CDR3 coding sequence is TGTGCCAGCAGCTACGACAGTCACACCGGGGAGCTGTTTTTT. Amino acid sequence: CASSYDSHTGELFF.

V and J are TRBV11-2 and TRBJ2-2; 7 positions agree with TRBD2. The V gene's germline CDR1 is SGHAT and CDR2 FQNNGV. V shed 5 bases, J shed 13 bases, and the junction held 16 bases outside the gene matches. CDR3 length: 15 amino acids. The CDR3 is CASSQNGGSAGTLFF. For the CDR3, the DNA is TGTGCCAGCAGCCAGAACGGGGGGTCGGCCGGAACGCTGTTTTTT.

The gene calls are TRBV6-1 and TRBJ1-1; 8 positions match TRBD1. V shed 2 bases, J shed 3 bases, and the junction held 2 bases outside the gene matches. This CDR3 has 14 amino acids. Per the germline V gene, CDR1 is MNHNS and CDR2 is SASEGT. CDR3 loop: CASSERQGYTEAFF. In nucleotides, the CDR3 is TGTGCCAGCAGTGAAAGACAGGGGTACACTGAAGCTTTCTTT.

The chain recombines TRBV19 with TRBJ2-7, with D tentatively TRBD1 (5 bases). The germline CDR1 and CDR2 sequences are LNHDA and SQIVND (reference sequence). The CDR3 runs to 15 residues. The ends were cut back, 4 bases at V and 0 bases at J, with 13 bases in the middle. This chain's CDR3 is CASSNDRKSSYEQYF. DNA for the CDR3: TGTGCCAGTAGTAACGACAGAAAGAGCTCCTACGAGCAGTACTTC.

The rearrangement joins TRBV5-1 to TRBJ2-1; 12 bases fit TRBD2. This CDR3 region has 16 residues. CDR1 and CDR2 from the germline V gene are SGHRS and YFSETQ. Unmatched junction bases numbered 6, after V lost 4 bases and J lost 4 bases. CDR3 sequence reads: CASSLGLAGIYNEQFF. The DNA of the CDR3 is TGCGCCAGCAGCCTCGGACTAGCGGGGATATACAATGAGCAGTTCTTC.

The V and J genes are TRBV5-1 and TRBJ2-2; D is undetermined. This CDR3 spans 16 amino acids. The germline V gene has CDR1 SGHRS and CDR2 YFSETQ. V lost 0 bases and J lost 4, with 13 bases in between. The chain's CDR3 is CASSLARPSGTGELFF. DNA of the CDR3: TGCGCCAGCAGCTTGGCCAGACCCTCGGGCACCGGGGAGCTGTTTTTT. Filled out from reference TRBV5-1 and TRBJ2-2, the complete variable domain reads KAGVTQTPRYLIKTRGQQVTLSCSPISGHRSVSWYQQTPGQGLQFLFEYFSETQRNKGNFPGRFSGRQFSNSRSEMNVSTLELGDSALYLCASSLARPSGTGELFFGEGSRLTVL.

The chain combines TRBV28 with TRBJ2-2; no definite D call. The CDR3 loop spans 14 amino acids. Germline CDR1 MDHEN, CDR2 SYDVKM. Deletions cut 3 bases from V and 4 bases from J, with 9 bases between. In nucleotides, the CDR3 is TGTGCCAGCAGTTTGTACAGAATCACCGGGGAGCTGTTTTTT. This sequence encodes CASSLYRITGELFF.